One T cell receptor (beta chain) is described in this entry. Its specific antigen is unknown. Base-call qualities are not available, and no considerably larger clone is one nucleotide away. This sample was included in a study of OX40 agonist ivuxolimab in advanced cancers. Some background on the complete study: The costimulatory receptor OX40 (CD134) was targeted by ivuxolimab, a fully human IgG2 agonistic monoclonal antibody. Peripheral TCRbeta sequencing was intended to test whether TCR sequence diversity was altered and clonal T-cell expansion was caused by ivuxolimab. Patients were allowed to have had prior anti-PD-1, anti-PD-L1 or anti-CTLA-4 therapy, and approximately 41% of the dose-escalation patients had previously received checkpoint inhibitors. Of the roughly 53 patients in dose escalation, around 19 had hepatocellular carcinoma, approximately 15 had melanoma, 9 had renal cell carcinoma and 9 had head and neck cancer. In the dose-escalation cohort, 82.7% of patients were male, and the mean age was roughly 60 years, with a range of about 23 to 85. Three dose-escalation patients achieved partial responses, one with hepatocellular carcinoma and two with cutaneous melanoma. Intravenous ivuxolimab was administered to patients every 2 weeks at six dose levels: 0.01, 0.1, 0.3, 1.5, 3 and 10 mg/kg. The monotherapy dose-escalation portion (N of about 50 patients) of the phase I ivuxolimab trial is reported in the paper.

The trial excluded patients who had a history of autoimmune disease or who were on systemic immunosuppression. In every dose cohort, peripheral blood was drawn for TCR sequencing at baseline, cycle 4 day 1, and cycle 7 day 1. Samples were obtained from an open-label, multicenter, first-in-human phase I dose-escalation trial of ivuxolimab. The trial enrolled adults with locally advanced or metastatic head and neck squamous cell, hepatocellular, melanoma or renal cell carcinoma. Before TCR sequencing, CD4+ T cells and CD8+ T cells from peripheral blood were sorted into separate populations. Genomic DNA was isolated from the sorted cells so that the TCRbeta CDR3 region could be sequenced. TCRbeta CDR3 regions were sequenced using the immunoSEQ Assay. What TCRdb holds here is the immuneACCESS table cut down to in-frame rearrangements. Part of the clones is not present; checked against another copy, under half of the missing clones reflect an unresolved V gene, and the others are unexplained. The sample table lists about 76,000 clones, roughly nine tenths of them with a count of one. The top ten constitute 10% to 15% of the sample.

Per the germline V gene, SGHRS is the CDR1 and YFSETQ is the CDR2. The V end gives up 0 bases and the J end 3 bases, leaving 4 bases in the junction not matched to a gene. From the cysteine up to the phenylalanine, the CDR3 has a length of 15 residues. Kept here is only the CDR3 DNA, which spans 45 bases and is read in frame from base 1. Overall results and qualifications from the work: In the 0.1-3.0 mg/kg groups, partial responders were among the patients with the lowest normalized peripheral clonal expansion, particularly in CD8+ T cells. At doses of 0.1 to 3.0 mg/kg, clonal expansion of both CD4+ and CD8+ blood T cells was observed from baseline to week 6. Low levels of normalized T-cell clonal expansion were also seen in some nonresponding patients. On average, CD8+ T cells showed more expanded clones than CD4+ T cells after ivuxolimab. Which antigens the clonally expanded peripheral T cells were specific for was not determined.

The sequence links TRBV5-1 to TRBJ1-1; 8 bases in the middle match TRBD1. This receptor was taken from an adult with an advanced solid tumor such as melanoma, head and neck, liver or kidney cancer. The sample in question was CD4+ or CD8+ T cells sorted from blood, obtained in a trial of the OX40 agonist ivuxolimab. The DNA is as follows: TGCGCCAGCAGCTTGGCCGGGACAGGAGACACTGAAGCTTTCTTT. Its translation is CASSLAGTGDTEAFF.